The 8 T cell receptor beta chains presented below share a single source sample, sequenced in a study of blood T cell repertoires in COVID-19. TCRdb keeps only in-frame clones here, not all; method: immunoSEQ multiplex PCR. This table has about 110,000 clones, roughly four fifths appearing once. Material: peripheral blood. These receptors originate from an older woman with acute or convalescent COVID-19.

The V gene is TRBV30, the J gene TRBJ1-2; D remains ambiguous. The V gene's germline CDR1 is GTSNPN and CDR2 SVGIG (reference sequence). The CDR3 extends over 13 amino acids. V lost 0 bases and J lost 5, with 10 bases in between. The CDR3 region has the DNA TGTGCCTGGAGTGTACGAACTGCTTATGGCTACACCTTC. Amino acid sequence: CAWSVRTAYGYTF.

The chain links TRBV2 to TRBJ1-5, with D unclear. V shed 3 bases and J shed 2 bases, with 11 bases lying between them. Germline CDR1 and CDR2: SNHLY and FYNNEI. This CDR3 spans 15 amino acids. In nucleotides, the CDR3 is TGTGCCAGCAGTGAGAGGGCAGGAGGCAATCAGCCCCAGCATTTT. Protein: CASSERAGGNQPQHF.

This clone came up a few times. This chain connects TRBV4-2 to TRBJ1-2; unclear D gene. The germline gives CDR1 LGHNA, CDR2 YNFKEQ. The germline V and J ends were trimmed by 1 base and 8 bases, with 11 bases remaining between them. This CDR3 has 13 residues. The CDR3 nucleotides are TGTGCCAGCAGCCAAGGGGCTGAGGGCGGCTACACCTTC. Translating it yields CASSQGAEGGYTF.

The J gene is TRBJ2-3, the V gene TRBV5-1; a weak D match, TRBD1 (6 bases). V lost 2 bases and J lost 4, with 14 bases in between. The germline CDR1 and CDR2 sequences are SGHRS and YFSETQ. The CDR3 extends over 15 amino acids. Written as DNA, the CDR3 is TGCGCCAGCAGCTTACAGGGAGTCAGGGCAGATACGCAGTATTTT. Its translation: CASSLQGVRADTQYF.

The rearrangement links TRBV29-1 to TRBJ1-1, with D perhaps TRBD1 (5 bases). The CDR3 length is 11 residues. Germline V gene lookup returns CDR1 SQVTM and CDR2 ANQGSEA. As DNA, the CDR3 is TGCACCGTCGACAGTTCCACTGAAGCTTTCTTT. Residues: CTVDSSTEAFF.

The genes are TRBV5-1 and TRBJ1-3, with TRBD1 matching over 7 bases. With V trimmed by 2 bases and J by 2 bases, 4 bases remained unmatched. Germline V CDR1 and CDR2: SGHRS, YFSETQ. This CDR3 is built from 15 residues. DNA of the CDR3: TGCGCCAGCAGCTTAACAGGGGTAGCTGGAAACACCATATATTTT. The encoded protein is CASSLTGVAGNTIYF.

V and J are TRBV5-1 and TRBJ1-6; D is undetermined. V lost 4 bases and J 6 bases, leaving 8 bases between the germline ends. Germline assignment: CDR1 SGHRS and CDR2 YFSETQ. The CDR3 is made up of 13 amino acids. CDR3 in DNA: TGCGCCAGCAGCAACACCGCTAATTCACCCCTCCACTTT. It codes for CASSNTANSPLHF.

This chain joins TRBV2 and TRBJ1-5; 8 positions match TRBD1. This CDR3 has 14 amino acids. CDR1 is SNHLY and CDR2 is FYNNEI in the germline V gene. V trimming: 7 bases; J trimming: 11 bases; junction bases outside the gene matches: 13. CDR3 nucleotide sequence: TGTGCCAGCACCTCTGACAGGGGTAATTTTGCCCAGCATTTT. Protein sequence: CASTSDRGNFAQHF.